Listed here is a single TCR beta chain. What it binds is not known. Treatment meaning: oral pan-JAK inhibitor, 5-10 mg twice daily. Those with alopecia areata gave lesional scalp punch biopsies and peripheral blood. RNA extraction was followed by reverse transcription into cDNA, which acted as the sequencing template. Assay used: immunoSEQ multiplex PCR; TCRdb lists only in-frame clones, some missing. The table records approximately 170,000 clones, 60% to 75% of them present only once. The sample comes from a study of CD8+ T cells in alopecia areata. Study overall: Patients received oral tofacitinib, 5 to 10 mg twice daily, for moderate-to-severe alopecia areata. Study results and caveats: Scalp clonality decreased significantly with tofacitinib, and so did expanded CD8+ clones among the top 100. Clonality in lesional scalp, especially alopecia totalis/universalis, exceeded that of normal scalp.

The CDR3 runs 15 residues. Germline V gene lookup returns CDR1 GTSNPN and CDR2 SVGIG (reference sequence). V dropped 3 bases and J dropped 0; count of bases not matched to a gene: 4. The V and J genes are TRBV30 and TRBJ2-1; 8 bases are shared with TRBD2. Sequencing used CD4+ T cells sorted from blood, obtained at week 24, from a patient treated with tofacitinib. The source of this sequence is a human donor with alopecia areata. CDR3 amino acids: CAWSAGTSSYNEQFF. CDR3 nucleotides: TGTGCCTGGAGCGCCGGGACTAGCTCCTACAATGAGCAGTTCTTC.